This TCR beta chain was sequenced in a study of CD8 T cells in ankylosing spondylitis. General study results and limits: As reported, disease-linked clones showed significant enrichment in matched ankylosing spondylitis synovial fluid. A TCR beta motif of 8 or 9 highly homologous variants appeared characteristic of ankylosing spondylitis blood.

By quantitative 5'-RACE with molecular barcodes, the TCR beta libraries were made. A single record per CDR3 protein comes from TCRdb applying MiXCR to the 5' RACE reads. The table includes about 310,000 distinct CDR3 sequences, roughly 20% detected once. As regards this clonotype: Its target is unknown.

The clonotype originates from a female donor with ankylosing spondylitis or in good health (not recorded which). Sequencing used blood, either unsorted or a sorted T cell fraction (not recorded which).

The CDR3 DNA reads TGTGCCAGCTCACCGGGTAGCGGTTACGAGCAGTACTTC. Residues: CASSPGSGYEQYF. This chain connects TRBV18 to TRBJ2-7; a possible D gene is TRBD2 (6 bases). Germline V gene lookup returns CDR1 KGHSH and CDR2 LQKENI. This CDR3 contains 13 residues. Between the trimmed V and J ends, which lost 3 bases and 4 bases, there was a span of 10 bases.